What follows is one T cell receptor beta chain and its context. Its antigen is not known. Everyone who donated was a healthy bone marrow donor. This sample was taken from a study of cytomegalovirus exposure and HLA in healthy donors. Amplification used 60 Vbeta primers and 13 Jbeta primers. Here immunoSEQ multiplex PCR was the method, and the copy in TCRdb shows in-frame clones only, minus some. Of around 150,000 clones in the sample, around 84% were seen once. There are 13 residues in the CDR3. V dropped 6 bases and J dropped 6 bases, with 14 bases sitting between them. Germline V gene sequence: CDR1 SNHLY, CDR2 FYNNEI. Findings and limits, study-wide: Overall, some 160 TCR beta chains were annotated as cytomegalovirus-associated. When a later analysis compared HLA-associated TCR beta chains with equally common others, the HLA-associated chains turned out to be more clonally expanded and to have lower generation probabilities. What a later analysis reportedly showed was that an Asian-associated ancestry cluster had fewer N-insertions than the roughly 720-donor mean.

The gene calls are TRBV2 and TRBJ1-2, with a possible D match to TRBD1 (6 bases). Sequenced sample: PBMCs. The TCR sequence derives from a man aged 50-60 years in good health and CMV-seropositive. CDR3 protein: CASSWTELNGYTF. In DNA, the CDR3 is TGTGCCAGCAGCTGGACAGAATTGAATGGCTACACCTTC.